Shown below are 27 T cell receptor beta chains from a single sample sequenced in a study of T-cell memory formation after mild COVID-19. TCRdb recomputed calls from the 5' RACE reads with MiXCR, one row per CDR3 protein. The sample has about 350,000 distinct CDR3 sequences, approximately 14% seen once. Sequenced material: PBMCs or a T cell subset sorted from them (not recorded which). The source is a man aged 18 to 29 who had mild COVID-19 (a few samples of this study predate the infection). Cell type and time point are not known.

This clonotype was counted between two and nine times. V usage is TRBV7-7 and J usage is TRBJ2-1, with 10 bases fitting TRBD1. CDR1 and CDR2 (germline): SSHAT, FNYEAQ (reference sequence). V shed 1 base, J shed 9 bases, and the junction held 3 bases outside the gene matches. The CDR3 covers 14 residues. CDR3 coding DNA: TGTGCCAGCAGCTTAGGGGGACAGGGGTCTGAGCAGTTCTTC. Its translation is CASSLGGQGSEQFF.

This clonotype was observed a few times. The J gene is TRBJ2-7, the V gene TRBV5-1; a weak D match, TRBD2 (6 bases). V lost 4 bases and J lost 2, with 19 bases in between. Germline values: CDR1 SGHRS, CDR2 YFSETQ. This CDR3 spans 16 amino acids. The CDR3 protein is CASSPEGRDRPYEQYF. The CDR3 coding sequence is TGCGCCAGCAGCCCGGAGGGTAGGGACCGCCCCTACGAGCAGTACTTC.

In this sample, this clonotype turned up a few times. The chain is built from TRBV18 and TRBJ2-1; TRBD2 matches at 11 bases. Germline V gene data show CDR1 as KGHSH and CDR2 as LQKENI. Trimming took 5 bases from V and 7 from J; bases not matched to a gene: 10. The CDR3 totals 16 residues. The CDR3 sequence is CASSTISGGAGNEQFF. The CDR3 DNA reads TGTGCCAGCTCAACGATTAGCGGGGGGGCCGGGAATGAGCAGTTCTTC.

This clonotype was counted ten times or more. The CDR3 DNA is TGCGCCAGCAGCCAAGACCAACCGGGACGGTCAGAGACCCAGTACTTC. Encoded protein: CASSQDQPGRSETQYF. The V call is TRBV4-1, the J call TRBJ2-5; D assignment may be TRBD1 or TRBD2 (5 bases each). CDR3 length equals 16 residues. Germline loops: CDR1 MGHRA, CDR2 YSYEKL. V dropped 0 bases and J dropped 4 bases, with 15 bases sitting between them.

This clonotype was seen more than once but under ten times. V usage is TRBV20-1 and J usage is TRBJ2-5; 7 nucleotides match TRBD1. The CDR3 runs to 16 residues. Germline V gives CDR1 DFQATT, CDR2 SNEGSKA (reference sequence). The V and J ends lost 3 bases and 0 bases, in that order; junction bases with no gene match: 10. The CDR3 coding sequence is TGCAGTGCTAGTCCCATCCCGGGACAGTACCAAGAGACCCAGTACTTC. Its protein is CSASPIPGQYQETQYF.

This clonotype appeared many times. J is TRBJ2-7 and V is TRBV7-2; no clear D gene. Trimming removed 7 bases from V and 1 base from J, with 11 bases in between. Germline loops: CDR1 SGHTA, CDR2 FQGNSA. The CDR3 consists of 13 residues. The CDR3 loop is CASTPGSSYEQYF. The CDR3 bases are TGTGCCAGCACCCCCGGTTCTTCCTACGAGCAGTACTTC.

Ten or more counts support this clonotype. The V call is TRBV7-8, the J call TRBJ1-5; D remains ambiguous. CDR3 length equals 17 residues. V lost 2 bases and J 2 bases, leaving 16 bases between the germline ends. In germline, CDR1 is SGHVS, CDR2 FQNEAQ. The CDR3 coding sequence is TGTGCCAGCAGCTTATCAAGTAATTCGGCAGGCAATCAGCCCCAGCATTTT. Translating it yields CASSLSSNSAGNQPQHF.

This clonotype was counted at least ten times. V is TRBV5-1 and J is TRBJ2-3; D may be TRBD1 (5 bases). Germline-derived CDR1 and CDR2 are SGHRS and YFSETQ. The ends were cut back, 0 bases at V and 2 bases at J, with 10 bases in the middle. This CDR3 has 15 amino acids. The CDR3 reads CASSLGATDTDTQYF. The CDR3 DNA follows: TGCGCCAGCAGCTTGGGGGCGACAGACACAGATACGCAGTATTTT.

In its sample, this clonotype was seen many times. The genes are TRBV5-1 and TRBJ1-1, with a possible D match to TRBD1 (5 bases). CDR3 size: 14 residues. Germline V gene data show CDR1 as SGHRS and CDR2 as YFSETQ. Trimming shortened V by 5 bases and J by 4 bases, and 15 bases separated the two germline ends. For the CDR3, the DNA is TGCGCCAGCAGGATAGCCGGGACGGGCACTGAAGCTTTCTTT. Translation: CASRIAGTGTEAFF.

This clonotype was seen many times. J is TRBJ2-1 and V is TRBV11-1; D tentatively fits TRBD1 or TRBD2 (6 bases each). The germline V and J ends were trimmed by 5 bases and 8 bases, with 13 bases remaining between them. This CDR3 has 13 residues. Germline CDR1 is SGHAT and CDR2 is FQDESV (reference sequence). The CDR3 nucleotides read TGTGCCAGCAGCAAACACAGGGAGGATGAGCAGTTCTTC. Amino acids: CASSKHREDEQFF.

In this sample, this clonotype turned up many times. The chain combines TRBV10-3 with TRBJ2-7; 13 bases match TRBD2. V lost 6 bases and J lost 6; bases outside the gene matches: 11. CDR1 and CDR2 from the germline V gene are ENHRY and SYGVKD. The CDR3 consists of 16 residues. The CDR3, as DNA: TGTGCCATCAGCCGACTAGCGGGGGGTGGGGCTCGCGAGCAGTACTTC. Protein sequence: CAISRLAGGGAREQYF.

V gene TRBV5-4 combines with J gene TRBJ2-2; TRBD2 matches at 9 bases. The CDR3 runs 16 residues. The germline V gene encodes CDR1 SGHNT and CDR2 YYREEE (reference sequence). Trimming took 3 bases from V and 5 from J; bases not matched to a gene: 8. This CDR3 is CASSSLSGGRTGELFF. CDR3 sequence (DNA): TGTGCCAGCAGCTCGCTCAGCGGGGGGCGAACCGGGGAGCTGTTTTTT. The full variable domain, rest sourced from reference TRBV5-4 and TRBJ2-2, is ETGVTQSPTHLIKTRGQQVTLRCSSQSGHNTVSWYQQALGQGPQFIFQYYREEENGRGNFPPRFSGLQFPNYSSELNVNALELDDSALYLCASSSLSGGRTGELFFGEGSRLTVL.

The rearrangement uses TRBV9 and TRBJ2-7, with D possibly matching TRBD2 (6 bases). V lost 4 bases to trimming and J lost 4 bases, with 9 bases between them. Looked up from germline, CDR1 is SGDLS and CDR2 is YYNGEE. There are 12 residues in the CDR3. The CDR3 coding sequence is TGTGCCAGCAGCATGGAGGGATACGAGCAGTACTTC. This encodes CASSMEGYEQYF. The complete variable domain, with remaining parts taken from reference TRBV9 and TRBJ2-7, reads DSGVTQTPKHLITATGQRVTLRCSPRSGDLSVYWYQQSLDQGLQFLIQYYNGEERAKGNILERFSAQQFPDLHSELNLSSLELGDSALYFCASSMEGYEQYFGPGTRLTVT.

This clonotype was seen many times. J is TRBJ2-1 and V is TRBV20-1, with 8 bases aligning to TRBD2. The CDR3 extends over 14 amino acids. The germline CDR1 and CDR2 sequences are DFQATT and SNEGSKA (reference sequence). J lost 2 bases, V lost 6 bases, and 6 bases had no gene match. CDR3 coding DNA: TGCAGTGCCAACCCCGGGGGGGCCTACAATGAGCAGTTCTTC. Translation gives CSANPGGAYNEQFF.

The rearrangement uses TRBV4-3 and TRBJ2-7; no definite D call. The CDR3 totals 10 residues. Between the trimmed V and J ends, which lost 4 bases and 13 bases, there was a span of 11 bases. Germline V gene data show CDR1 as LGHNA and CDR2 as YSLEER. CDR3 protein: CASSLVCPYV. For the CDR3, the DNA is TGCGCCAGCAGCCTTGTTTGTCCCTACGTC.

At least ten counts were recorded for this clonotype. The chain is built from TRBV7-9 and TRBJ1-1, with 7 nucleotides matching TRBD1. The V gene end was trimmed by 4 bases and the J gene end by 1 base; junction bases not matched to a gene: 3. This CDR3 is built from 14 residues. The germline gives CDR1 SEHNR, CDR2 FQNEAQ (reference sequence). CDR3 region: CASSYRGENTEAFF. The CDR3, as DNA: TGTGCCAGCAGCTACAGGGGTGAGAACACTGAAGCTTTCTTT.

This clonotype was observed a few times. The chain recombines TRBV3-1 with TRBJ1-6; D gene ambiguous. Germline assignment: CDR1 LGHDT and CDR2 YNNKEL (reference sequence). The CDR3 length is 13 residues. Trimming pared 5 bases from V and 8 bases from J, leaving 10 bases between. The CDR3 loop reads CASSSTRDSPLHF. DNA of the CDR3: TGTGCCAGCAGCTCTACGAGGGATTCACCCCTCCACTTT. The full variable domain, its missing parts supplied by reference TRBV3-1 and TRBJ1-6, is DTAVSQTPKYLVTQMGNDKSIKCEQNLGHDTMYWYKQDSKKFLKIMFSYNNKELIINETVPNRFSPKSPDKAHLNLHINSLELGDSAVYFCASSSTRDSPLHFGNGTRLTVT.

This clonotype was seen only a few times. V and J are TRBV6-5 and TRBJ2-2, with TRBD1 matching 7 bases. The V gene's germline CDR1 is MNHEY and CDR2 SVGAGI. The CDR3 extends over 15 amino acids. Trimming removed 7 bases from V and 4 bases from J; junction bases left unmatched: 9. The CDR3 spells CASTQGDRATGELFF. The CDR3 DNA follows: TGTGCCAGCACCCAAGGAGACAGGGCCACCGGGGAGCTGTTTTTT.

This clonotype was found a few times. CDR3 in amino acids: CASSRPAPSPLHF. In DNA form, the CDR3 reads TGTGCCAGCAGCCGCCCGGCTCCGTCACCCCTCCACTTT. V usage is TRBV3-1 and J usage is TRBJ1-6; no definite D call. V lost 4 bases to trimming and J lost 10 bases, with 11 bases between them. Germline V gene lookup returns CDR1 LGHDT and CDR2 YNNKEL (reference sequence). This CDR3 has 13 residues.

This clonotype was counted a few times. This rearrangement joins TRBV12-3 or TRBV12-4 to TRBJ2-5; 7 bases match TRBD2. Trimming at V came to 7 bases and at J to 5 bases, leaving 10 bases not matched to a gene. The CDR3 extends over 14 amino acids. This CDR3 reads CASTAGRGFETQYF. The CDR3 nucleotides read TGTGCCAGCACCGCGGGGAGGGGATTTGAGACCCAGTACTTC.

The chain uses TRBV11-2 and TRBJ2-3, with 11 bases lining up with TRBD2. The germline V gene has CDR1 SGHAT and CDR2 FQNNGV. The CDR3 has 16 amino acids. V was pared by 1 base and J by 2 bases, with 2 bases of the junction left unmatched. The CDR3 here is CASSLATSGDTDTQYF. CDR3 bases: TGTGCCAGCAGCTTAGCGACTAGCGGGGACACAGATACGCAGTATTTT. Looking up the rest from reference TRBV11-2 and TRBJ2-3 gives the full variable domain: EAGVAQSPRYKIIEKRQSVAFWCNPISGHATLYWYQQILGQGPKLLIQFQNNGVVDDSQLPKDRFSAERLKGVDSTLKIQPAKLEDSAVYLCASSLATSGDTDTQYFGPGTRLTVL.

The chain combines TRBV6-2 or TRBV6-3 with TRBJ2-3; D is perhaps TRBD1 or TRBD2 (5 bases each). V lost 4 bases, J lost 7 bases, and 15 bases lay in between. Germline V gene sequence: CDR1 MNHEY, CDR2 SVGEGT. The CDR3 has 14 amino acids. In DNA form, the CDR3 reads TGTGCCAGCAGTTCCCGGGACGGAAGTAATACGCAGTATTTT. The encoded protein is CASSSRDGSNTQYF.

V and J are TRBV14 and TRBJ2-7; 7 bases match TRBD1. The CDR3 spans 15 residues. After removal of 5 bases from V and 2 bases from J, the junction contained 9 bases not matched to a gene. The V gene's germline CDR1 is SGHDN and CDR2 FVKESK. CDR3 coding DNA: TGTGCCAGCAGCACCAGACAGGGTGGGGCCTACGAGCAGTACGTC. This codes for CASSTRQGGAYEQYV.

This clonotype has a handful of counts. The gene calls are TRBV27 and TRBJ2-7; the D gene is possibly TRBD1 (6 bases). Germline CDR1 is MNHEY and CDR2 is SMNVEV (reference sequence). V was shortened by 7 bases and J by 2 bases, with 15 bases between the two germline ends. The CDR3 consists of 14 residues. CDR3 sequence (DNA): TGTGCCAGCAAAAGACAGGTTGGCGCCTACGAGCAGTACGTC. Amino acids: CASKRQVGAYEQYV.

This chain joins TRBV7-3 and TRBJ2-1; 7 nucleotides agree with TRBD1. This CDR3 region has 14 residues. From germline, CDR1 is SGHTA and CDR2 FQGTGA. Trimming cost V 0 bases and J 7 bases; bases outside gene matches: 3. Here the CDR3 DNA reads TGTGCCAGCAGCTTAACGCAGGGGGATAATGAGCAGTTCTTC. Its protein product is CASSLTQGDNEQFF.

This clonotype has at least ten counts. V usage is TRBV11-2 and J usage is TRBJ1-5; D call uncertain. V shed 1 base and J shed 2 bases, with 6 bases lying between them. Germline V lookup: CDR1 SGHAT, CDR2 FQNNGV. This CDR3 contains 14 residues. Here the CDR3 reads CASSLVSGNQPQHF. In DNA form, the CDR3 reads TGTGCCAGCAGCTTAGTCTCTGGCAATCAGCCCCAGCATTTT.

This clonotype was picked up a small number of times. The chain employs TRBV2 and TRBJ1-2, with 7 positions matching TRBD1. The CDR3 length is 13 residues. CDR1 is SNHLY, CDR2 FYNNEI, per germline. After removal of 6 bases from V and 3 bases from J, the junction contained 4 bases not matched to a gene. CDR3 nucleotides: TGTGCCAGCAGGGGGGACAGCGACTATGGCTACACCTTC. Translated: CASRGDSDYGYTF.